Included here is one T cell receptor beta chain sequence, with context. V lost 0 bases and J lost 8; bases outside the gene matches: 11. The CDR3 has 16 amino acids. Germline V gives CDR1 SGHAT, CDR2 FQNNGV. The data belong to a study of patients and donors after allogeneic stem cell transplantation. Via MiXCR, TCRdb re-called the RT-PCR reads, giving one row per CDR3 protein. The sample has some 880,000 distinct CDR3 sequences, about 20% seen once. Sequencing input: blood, either unsorted or a sorted T cell fraction (not recorded which). The receptor comes from a human donor who was either an allogeneic HSCT recipient or a stem cell or donor lymphocyte infusion donor (not recorded which). It is not recorded whose cells these are; they may come from a transplant donor. The V and J genes are TRBV11-2 and TRBJ1-2, with 8 bases fitting TRBD1. CDR3 amino acids: CASSLDPGQDLGGYTF. The CDR3 nucleotides read TGTGCCAGCAGCTTAGATCCGGGACAGGACCTAGGCGGCTACACCTTC.